This TCR beta chain was recovered during a study of blood T cell repertoires in COVID-19. Study-wide background: Donors in the United States, Italy and Spain gave samples during acute or convalescent COVID-19. Sources were T cells, B-cell-depleted T cells, or PBMCs; the material itself was cDNA or gDNA.

V lost 6 bases and J 3 bases, leaving 20 bases between the germline ends. Looked up from germline, CDR1 is KGHSH and CDR2 is LQKENI. The CDR3 is 16 residues long. In the original analysis: From reference gene primer amplification, estimates of nucleated cell counts were derived. Data came from immunoSEQ multiplex PCR; TCRdb stores just in-frame clones and leaves some out. V, J and clone size derive from that table, while D and trimming were established from the DNA sequence. The sample has fewer than 300,000 clones, about 87% seen once. The receptor comes from a man in his 60s who had recovered from COVID-19. V is TRBV18 and J is TRBJ1-2, with D perhaps matching TRBD1 (6 bases). The sample consisted of peripheral blood. This CDR3 is CASSPGWGRHDYGYTF. In DNA form, the CDR3 reads TGTGCCAGCTCCCCCGGATGGGGGCGACACGACTATGGCTACACCTTC.